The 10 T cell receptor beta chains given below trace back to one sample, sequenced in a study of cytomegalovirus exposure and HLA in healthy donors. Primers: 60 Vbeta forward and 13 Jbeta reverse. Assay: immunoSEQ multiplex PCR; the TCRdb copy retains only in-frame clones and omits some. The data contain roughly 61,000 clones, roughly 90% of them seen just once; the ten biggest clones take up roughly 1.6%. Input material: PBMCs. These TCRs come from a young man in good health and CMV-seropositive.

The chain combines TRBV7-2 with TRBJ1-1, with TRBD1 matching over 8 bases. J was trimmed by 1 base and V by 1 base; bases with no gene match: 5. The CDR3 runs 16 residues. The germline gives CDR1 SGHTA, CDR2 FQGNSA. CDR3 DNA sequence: TGTGCCAGCAGCTTAGGAGGGGGACAGGCGAACACTGAAGCTTTCTTT. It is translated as CASSLGGGQANTEAFF.

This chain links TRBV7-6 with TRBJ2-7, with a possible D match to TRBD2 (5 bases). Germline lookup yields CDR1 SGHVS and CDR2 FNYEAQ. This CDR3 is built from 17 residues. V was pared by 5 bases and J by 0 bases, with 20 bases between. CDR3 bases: TGTGCCAGCAGCCGCCGGGCCCCTAGCAGCCCCTCCTACGAGCAGTACTTC. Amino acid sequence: CASSRRAPSSPSYEQYF.

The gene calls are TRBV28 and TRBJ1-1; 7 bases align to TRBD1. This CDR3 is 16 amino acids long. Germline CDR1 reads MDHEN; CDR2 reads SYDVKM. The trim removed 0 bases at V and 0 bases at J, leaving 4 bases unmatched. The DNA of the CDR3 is TGTGCCAGCAGTTTATGGGGGGACAGCCTGAACACTGAAGCTTTCTTT. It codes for CASSLWGDSLNTEAFF.

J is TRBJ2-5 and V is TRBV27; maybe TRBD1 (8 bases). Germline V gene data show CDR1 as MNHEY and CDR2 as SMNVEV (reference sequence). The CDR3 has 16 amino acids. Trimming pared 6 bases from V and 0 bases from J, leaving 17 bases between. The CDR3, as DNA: TGTGCCAGCAGGACCCACAGGGGGGGGTACCAAGAGACCCAGTACTTC. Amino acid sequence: CASRTHRGGYQETQYF.

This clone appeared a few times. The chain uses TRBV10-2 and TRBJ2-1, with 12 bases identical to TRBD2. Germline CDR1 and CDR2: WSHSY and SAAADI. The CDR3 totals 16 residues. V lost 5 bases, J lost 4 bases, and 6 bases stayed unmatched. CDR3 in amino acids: CASSPVTSGSYNEQFF. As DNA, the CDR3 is TGCGCCAGCAGTCCAGTGACTAGCGGGAGTTACAATGAGCAGTTCTTC.

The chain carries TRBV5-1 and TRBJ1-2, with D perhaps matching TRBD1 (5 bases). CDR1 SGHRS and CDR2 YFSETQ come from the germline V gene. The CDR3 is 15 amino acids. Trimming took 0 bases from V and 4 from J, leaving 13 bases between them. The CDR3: CASSLDQGTPYGYTF. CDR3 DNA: TGCGCCAGCAGCTTGGATCAGGGTACCCCCTATGGCTACACCTTC.

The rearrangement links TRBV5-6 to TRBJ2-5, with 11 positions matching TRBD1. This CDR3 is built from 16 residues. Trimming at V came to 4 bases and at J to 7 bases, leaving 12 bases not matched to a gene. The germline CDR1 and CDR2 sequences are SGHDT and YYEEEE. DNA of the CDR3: TGTGCCAGCAGCGTCCGGGACAGGGGGAGCCTTGGGACCCAGTACTTC. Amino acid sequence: CASSVRDRGSLGTQYF.

Written as DNA, the CDR3 is TGTGCCAGCACCATCCCCGGGGTGGTGTCTGGGAAGTTCTTC. Its translation: CASTIPGVVSGKFF. The rearrangement links TRBV28 to TRBJ2-1; possible D gene TRBD2, 5 bases. This CDR3 contains 14 residues. V shed 7 bases and J shed 14 bases, with 24 bases lying between them. Germline values: CDR1 MDHEN, CDR2 SYDVKM.

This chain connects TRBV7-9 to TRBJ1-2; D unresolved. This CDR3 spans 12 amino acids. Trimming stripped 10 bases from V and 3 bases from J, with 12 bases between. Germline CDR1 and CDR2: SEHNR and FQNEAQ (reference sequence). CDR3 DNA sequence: TGTGCCACCTTTTTCTCGGACTATGGCTACACCTTC. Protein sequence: CATFFSDYGYTF.

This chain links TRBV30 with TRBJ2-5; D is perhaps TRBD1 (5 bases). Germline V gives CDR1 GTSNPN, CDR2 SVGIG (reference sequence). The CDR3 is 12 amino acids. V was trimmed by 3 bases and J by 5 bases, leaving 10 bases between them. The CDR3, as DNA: TGTGCCTGGAGCACAGGATCGGAGACCCAGTACTTC. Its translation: CAWSTGSETQYF.